This T cell receptor beta chain was observed in a study of cytomegalovirus exposure and HLA in healthy donors. The length of the CDR3 is 15 residues. Germline CDR1 and CDR2: SGHTA and FQGTGA. The ends were cut back, 5 bases at V and 7 bases at J, with 18 bases in the middle. Study results and limitations: According to an earlier analysis, most TCR beta V segments yielded productive rearrangements about 87% or about 30% of the time. Most TCR sequences showed up rarely, but some public TCRs showed up in many donors. As a later analysis revealed, the rate of TCR association differed by HLA locus, with DRB1 most and HLA-C fewest.

Primers for the PCR totalled 60 Vbeta and 13 Jbeta. This table comes from immunoSEQ multiplex PCR, and its TCRdb copy is limited to in-frame clones, with some not included. The sample shows 130,000 or so clones, about 70% of them seen only once. This clone turned up a few times. Its antigen is still unknown. The sequenced sample was PBMCs. V usage is TRBV7-3 and J usage is TRBJ1-5; D remains unclear. The source of this sequence is a woman aged 40 to 50 in good health and CMV-seropositive. Here the CDR3 reads CASSPSLRAGQPQHF. CDR3 nucleotide sequence: TGTGCCAGCAGCCCATCTTTGAGGGCAGGACAGCCCCAGCATTTT.